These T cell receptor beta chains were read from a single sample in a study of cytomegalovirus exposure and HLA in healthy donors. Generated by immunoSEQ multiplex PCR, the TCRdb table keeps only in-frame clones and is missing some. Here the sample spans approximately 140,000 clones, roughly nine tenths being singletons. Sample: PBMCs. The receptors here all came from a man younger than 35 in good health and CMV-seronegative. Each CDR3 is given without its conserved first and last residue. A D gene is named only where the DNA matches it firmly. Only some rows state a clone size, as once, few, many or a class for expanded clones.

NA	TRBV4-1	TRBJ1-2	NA	ASSQPRGGASGYT
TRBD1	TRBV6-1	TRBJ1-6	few	ASSEVGQGRSPLH
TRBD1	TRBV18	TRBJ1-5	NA	ASSLTGGAGYSNQPQH
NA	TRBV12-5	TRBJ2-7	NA	ASGPNPATTQDIYEQY
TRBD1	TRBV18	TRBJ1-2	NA	ASSPSPGQEFGYT
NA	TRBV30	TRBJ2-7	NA	AWSVPDRPFLEQY
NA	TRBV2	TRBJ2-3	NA	ASSDFRTTTDTQY
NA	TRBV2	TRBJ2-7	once	ASSFDWNSGYEQY
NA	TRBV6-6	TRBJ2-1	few	ASRPQGRHSEQF
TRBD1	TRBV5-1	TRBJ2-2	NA	ASSLGTGNLNTGELF
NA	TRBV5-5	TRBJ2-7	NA	ASSLRADSYEQY
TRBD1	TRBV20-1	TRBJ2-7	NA	SAYRDRGQY
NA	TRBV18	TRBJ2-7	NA	ASSRDSASYEQY
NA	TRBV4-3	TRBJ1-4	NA	ASSPNRVKLF
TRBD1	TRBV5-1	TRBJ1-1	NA	ASSFGQGGEAF
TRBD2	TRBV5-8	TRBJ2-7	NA	ASLPVAGVYEQY
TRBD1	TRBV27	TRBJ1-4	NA	ASSRLRGLNEKLF
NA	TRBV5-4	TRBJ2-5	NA	ASSFKGPAQETQY
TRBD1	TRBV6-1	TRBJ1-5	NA	ASRPLTGGIQPQH
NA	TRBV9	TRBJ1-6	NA	ASSVDWPDNSPLH
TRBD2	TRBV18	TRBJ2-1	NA	ASSPSSSGRGEQF
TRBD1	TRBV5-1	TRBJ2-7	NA	ASSLWDSSYEQY
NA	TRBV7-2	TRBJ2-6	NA	ASSFPGGANVLT
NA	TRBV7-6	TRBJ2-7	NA	ASSLDPGAAANNEQY
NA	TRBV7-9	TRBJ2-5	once	ASSLSRGQETQY
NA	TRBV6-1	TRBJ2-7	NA	ASNGGGYEQY
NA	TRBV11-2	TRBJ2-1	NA	ASSFARGYNEQF
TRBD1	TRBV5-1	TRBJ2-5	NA	ASSLGQGLRTQETQY
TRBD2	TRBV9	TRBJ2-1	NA	ASSGVAGGLEQF
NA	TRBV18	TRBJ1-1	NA	ASSPQQNTEAF
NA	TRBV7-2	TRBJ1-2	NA	ASSLDDFYGYT
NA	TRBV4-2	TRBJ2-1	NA	ASSQRAVADNEQF
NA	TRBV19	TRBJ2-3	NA	ASSPALTRSGDTQY
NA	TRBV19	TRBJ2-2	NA	ASSPIAIGELF
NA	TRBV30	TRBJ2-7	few	AWSVGRQTSLVEQY
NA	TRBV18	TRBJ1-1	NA	ASSPSWSENTEAF
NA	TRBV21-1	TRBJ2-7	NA	ASRPSRKRGYEQY
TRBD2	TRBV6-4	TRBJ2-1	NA	ASSVGAGEGNEQF
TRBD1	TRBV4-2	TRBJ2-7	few	ASSQEVLDRAPYEQY
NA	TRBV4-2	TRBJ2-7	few	ASSTSPEMNEQY
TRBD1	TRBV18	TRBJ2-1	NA	ASSPQTGGNNEQF
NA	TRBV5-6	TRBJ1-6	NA	ASSLRHAKNWNSPLH
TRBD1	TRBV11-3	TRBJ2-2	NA	ASRAQQGAGELF
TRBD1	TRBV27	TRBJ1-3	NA	ASQESGQARNTIY
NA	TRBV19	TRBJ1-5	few	ASWDKYSNQPQH
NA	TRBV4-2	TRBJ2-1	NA	ASSQGTGPSYNEQF
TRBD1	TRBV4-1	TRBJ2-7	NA	ASSQTGTAVYEQY